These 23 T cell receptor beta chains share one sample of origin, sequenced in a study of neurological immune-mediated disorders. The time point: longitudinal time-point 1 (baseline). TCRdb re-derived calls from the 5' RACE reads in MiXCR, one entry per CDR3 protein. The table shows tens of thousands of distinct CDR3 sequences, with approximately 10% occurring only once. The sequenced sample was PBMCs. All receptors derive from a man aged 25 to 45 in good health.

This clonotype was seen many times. The CDR3 coding sequence is TGTGCCAGCAGCTTAGTAATACAGGGTAATCAGCCCCAGCATTTT. Translating it yields CASSLVIQGNQPQHF. The gene calls are TRBV7-2 and TRBJ1-5, with a weak D call TRBD1 (6 bases). V lost 1 base and J 4 bases, leaving 11 bases between the germline ends. This CDR3 has 15 residues. Looked up from germline, CDR1 is SGHTA and CDR2 is FQGNSA.

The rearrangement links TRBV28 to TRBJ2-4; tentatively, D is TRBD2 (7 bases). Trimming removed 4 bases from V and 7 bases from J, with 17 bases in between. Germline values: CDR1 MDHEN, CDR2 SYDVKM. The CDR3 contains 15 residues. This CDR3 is CASSSYREGSNIQYF. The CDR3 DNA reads TGTGCCAGCAGTTCCTACAGGGAGGGGTCGAACATTCAGTACTTC.

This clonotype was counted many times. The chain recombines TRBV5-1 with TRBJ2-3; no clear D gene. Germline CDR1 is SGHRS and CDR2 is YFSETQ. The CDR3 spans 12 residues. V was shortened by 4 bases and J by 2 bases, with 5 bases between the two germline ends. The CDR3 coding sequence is TGCGCCAGCAGCCCCCCCACAGATACGCAGTATTTT. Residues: CASSPPTDTQYF.

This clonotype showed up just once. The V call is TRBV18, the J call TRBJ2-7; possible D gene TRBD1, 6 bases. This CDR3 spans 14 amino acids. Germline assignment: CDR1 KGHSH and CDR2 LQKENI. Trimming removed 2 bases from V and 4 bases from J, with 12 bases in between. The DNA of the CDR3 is TGTGCCAGCTCACCAAGATGGCAGGGGTACGAGCAGTACTTC. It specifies CASSPRWQGYEQYF.

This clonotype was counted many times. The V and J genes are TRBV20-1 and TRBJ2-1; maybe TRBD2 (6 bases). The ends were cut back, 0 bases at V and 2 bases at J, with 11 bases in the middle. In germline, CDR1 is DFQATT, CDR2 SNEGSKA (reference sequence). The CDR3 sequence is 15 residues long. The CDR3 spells CSAREAGSAYNEQFF. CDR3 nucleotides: TGCAGTGCTAGAGAGGCGGGATCGGCCTACAATGAGCAGTTCTTC.

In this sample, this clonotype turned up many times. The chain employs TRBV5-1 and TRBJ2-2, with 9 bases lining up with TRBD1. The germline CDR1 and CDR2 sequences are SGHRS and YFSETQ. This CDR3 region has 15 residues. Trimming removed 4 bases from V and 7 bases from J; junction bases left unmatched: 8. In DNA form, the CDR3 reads TGCGCCAGCAGCCCAAGGACAGGGGAGATCGGGGAGCTGTTTTTT. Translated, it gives CASSPRTGEIGELFF. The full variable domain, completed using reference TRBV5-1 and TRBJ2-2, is KAGVTQTPRYLIKTRGQQVTLSCSPISGHRSVSWYQQTPGQGLQFLFEYFSETQRNKGNFPGRFSGRQFSNSRSEMNVSTLELGDSALYLCASSPRTGEIGELFFGEGSRLTVL.

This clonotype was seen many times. CDR3 in DNA: TGCGCCAGCAGCCAAGAGGGACAGAAGGCCATCTATAATTCACCCCTCCACTTT. Translating it yields CASSQEGQKAIYNSPLHF. The chain joins TRBV4-1 to TRBJ1-6; 7 bases are a match to TRBD1. Germline V gene data show CDR1 as MGHRA and CDR2 as YSYEKL. The CDR3 covers 18 residues. Unmatched junction bases numbered 8, after V lost 0 bases and J lost 3 bases.

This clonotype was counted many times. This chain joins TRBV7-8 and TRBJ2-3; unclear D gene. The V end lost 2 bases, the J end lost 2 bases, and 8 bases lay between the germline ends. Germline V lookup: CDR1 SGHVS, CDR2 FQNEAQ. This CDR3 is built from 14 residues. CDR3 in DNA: TGTGCCAGCAGCTTAAGCCAGGTCACAGATACGCAGTATTTT. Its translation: CASSLSQVTDTQYF.

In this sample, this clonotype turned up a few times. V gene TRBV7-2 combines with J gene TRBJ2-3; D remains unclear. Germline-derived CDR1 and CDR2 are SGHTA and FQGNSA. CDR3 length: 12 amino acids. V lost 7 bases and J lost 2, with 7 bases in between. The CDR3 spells CASNSFTDTQYF. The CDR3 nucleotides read TGTGCCAGCAACTCCTTCACAGATACGCAGTATTTT.

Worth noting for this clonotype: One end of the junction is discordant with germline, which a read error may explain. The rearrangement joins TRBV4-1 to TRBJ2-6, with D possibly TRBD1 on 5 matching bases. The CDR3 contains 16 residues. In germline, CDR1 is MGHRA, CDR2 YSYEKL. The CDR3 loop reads CASSQDWGSVANVLTF. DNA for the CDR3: TGCGCCAGCAGCCAAGATTGGGGCTCTGTGGCCAACGTCCTGACTTTC.

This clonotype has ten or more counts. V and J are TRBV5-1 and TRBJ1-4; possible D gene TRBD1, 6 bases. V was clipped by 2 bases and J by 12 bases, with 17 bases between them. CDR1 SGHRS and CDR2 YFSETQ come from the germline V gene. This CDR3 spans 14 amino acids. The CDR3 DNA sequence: TGCGCCAGCAGCTTCGGGGGGTTTAAGGGGGAACTGTTTTTT. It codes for CASSFGGFKGELFF.

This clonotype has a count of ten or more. CDR3 DNA: TGTGCCAGCAGCTCTCCGACTAGCGCTCCAAAAGGGACAGATACGCAGTATTTT. This encodes CASSSPTSAPKGTDTQYF. V and J are TRBV7-2 and TRBJ2-3; TRBD2 matches at 8 bases. V lost 4 bases, J lost 3 bases, and 15 bases stayed unmatched. In germline, CDR1 is SGHTA, CDR2 FQGNSA. This CDR3 contains 18 residues.

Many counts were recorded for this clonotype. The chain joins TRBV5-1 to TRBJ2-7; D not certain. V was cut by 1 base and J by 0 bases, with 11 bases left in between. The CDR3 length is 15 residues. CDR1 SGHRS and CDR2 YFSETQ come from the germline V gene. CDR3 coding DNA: TGCGCCAGCAGCTTGTCAGCCCCGTCCTCCTACGAGCAGTACTTC. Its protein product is CASSLSAPSSYEQYF.

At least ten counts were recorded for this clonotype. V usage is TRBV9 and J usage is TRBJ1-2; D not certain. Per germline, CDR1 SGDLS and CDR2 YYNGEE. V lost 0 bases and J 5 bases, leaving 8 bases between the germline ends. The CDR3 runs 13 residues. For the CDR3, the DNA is TGTGCCAGCAGCGTAGCTAAGGGATATGGCTACACCTTC. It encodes CASSVAKGYGYTF. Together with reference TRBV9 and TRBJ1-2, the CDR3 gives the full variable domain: DSGVTQTPKHLITATGQRVTLRCSPRSGDLSVYWYQQSLDQGLQFLIQYYNGEERAKGNILERFSAQQFPDLHSELNLSSLELGDSALYFCASSVAKGYGYTFGSGTRLTVV.

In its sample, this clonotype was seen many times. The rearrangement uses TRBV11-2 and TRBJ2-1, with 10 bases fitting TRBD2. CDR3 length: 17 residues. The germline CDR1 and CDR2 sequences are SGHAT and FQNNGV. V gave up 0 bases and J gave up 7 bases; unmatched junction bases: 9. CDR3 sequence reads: CASSLDSNLAGANEQFF. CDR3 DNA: TGTGCCAGCAGCTTAGATTCGAACCTAGCGGGAGCTAATGAGCAGTTCTTC.

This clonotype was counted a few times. The CDR3 spells CASGEGLADYNEQFF. The CDR3 DNA reads TGTGCCAGCGGAGAGGGACTAGCAGATTACAATGAGCAGTTCTTC. The chain combines TRBV25-1 with TRBJ2-1, with 9 bases identical to TRBD2. This CDR3 region has 15 residues. Trimming cost V 8 bases and J 4 bases; bases outside gene matches: 9. CDR1 MGHDK and CDR2 SYGVNS come from the germline V gene.

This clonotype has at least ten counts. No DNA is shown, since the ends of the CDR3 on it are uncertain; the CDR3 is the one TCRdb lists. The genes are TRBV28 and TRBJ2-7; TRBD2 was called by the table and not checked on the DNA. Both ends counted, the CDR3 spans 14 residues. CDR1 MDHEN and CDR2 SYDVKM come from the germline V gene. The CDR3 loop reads CASSSSTRLYEQYF.

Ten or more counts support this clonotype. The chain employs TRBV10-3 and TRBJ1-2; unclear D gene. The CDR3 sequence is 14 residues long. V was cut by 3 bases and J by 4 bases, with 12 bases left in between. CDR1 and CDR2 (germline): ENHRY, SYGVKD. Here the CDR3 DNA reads TGTGCCATCAGTGAATCCGGCAGGAGCTATGGCTACACCTTC. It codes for CAISESGRSYGYTF.

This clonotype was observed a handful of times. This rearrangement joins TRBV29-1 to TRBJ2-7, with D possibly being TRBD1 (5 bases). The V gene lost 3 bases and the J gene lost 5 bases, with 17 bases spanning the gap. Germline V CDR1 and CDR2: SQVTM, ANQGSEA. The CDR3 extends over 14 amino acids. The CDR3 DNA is TGCAGCGTTGAGTCCGGACAACCTTCCAACGAGCAGTACTTC. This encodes CSVESGQPSNEQYF.

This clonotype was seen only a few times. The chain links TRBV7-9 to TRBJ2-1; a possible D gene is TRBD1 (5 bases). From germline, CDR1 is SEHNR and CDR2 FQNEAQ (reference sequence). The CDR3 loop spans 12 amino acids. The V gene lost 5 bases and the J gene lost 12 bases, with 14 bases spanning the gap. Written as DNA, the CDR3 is TGTGCCAGCAGCATTCTACAGGAAGGGCAGTTCTTC. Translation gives CASSILQEGQFF. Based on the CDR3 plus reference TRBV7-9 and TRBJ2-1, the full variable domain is DTGVSQNPRHKITKRGQNVTFRCDPISEHNRLYWYRQTLGQGPEFLTYFQNEAQLEKSRLLSDRFSAERPKGSFSTLEIQRTEQGDSAMYLCASSILQEGQFFGPGTRLTVL.

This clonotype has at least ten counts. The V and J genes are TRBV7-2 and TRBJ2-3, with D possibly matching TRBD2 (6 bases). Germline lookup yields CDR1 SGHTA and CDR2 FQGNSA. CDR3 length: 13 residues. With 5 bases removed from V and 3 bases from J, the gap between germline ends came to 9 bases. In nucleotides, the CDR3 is TGTGCCAGCAGCCAACTAGCTACAGATACGCAGTATTTT. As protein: CASSQLATDTQYF.

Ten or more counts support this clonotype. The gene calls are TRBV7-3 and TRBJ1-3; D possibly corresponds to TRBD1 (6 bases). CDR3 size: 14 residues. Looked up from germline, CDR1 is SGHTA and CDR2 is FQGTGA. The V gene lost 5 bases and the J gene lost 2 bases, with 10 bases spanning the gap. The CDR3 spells CASSPQGTGNTIYF. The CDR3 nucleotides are TGTGCCAGCAGCCCACAGGGAACTGGAAACACCATATATTTT.

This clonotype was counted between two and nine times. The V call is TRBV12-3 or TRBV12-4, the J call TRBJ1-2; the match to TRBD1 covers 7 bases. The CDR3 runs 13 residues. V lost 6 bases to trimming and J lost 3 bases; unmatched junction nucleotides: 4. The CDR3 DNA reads TGTGCCAGCAGATACACAGGGGACTATGGCTACACCTTC. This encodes CASRYTGDYGYTF.